The present T cell receptor beta chain was sequenced within a study of shared clonotypes between healthy human individuals. Looking at the study overall: Used for every donor were three CD4 naive, three CD4 memory, two CD8 naive and one CD8 memory plate. Study-wide findings and caveats: Some clonotypes were shared by all four sorted-subset donors, while others were not shared. The non-shared ones had lower generation probabilities than the shared ones. Naive CD4 clonotypes were shared across a few donors at about 5%.

Naivety among CD8 cells was defined by CD45RO negativity and positive CCR7 selection, thereby excluding terminally differentiated effector memory CD45RA+ cells. Measured with immunoSEQ multiplex PCR; TCRdb has only the in-frame clones, and not every one. The data contain 560,000 or so clones, 96% of them singletons. A remark on this clone: The target antigen is unknown.

This CDR3 has 16 amino acids. The ends lost 4 bases at V and 4 bases at J; junction bases unmatched: 8. CDR1 is SGHAT, CDR2 FQNNGV, per germline. This sequence joins TRBV11-2 and TRBJ2-5; 11 bases line up with TRBD1. The sequence derives from a woman in her 30s in good health. Sequenced input: naive CD8+ T cells sorted from blood. CDR3 amino acids: CASSSRDRGSSETQYF. In DNA form, the CDR3 reads TGTGCCAGCAGCTCCCGGGACAGGGGGTCCTCAGAGACCCAGTACTTC.